At least ten counts were recorded for the clone carrying this T cell receptor (beta chain). Its antigen is still unknown. Looked up from germline, CDR1 is MNHNY and CDR2 is SVGAGI (reference sequence). Trimming took 2 bases from V and 2 from J; bases not matched to a gene: 2. This CDR3 is built from 15 residues. This sample was included in a study of lung T cells in sarcoidosis with Löfgren's syndrome. One entry per CDR3 protein, called by TCRdb with MiXCR from the reads. Of around 60,000 distinct CDR3 sequences in the sample, 20% to 25% are singletons; the top ten hold about 2.5%. Study-wide results and caveats: Shared TRAV12-1 and TRBV2 CDR3 motifs were reported across several patients. TRAV12-1 preferentially paired with TRBV2, with homologous CDR3s.

The chain uses TRBV6-6 and TRBJ1-4; 7 bases line up with TRBD1. The source material was CD4+ T cells from PBMCs. The source is a human donor with sarcoidosis (Löfgren's syndrome or another form), or a control subject (not recorded which). The CDR3 is CASSYQGVTNEKLFF. The CDR3 DNA is TGTGCCAGCAGTTACCAGGGGGTGACTAATGAAAAACTGTTTTTT.